This note documents a single T cell receptor beta chain sequence. The antigen is unknown. V lost 3 bases, J lost 9 bases, and 13 bases lay in between. Looked up from germline, CDR1 is SGDLS and CDR2 is YYNGEE. The length of the CDR3 is 13 residues. This entry comes from a study of graft-versus-host responses after intestinal transplantation. Study background: Recipients got multivisceral, liver-intestinal, or isolated intestinal transplants. Every transplant recipient was induced with anti-thymocyte globulin, then maintained on tacrolimus and steroids for two to four years.

Whole-study findings and limits: Detection of GvH clones occurred in recipient marrow, and some had their first appearance in ileum or blood.

TCRdb keeps only in-frame clones here, not all; method: immunoSEQ multiplex PCR. The table shows 75,000 to 95,000 clones, with 90% to 95% occurring only once. The source material was unstimulated CD8+ T cells sorted from spleen or lymph node cells, sampled before intestinal transplant. This receptor was obtained from a human donor who received an intestinal transplant. V gene TRBV9 combines with J gene TRBJ1-3, with a weak D call TRBD1 (6 bases). The CDR3 sequence is CASSANRASTIYF. CDR3 in DNA: TGTGCCAGCAGCGCAAACAGGGCTAGCACCATATATTTT.